This T cell receptor beta chain was retrieved from a study of blood T cell repertoires in COVID-19. Study as a whole: Nucleic acid was either cDNA or gDNA, and it came from T cells, B-cell-depleted T cells, or PBMCs.

In the original analysis: Amplification of reference gene primers provided the estimated nucleated cell counts. Sequenced by immunoSEQ multiplex PCR; TCRdb stores in-frame clones only, minus some. From that table come the V and J calls and clone size; the DNA was used to work out D and trimming. The sample carries approximately 46,000 clones, roughly 85% recorded once. V was shortened by 0 bases and J by 2 bases, with 11 bases between the two germline ends. CDR1 and CDR2 (germline): MNHEY, SMNVEV (reference sequence). The CDR3 has 15 residues. The TCR originated in a woman in her 70s in a cohort sampled during active COVID-19. The sequenced material came from peripheral blood. This chain connects TRBV27 to TRBJ2-7, with a possible D match to TRBD1 (6 bases). The chain's CDR3 is CASSLSGRGPYEQYF. The DNA of the CDR3 is TGTGCCAGCAGTTTATCGGGCAGGGGACCCTACGAGCAGTACTTC.